This is a list of T cell receptor beta chains from one sample in a study of CD8 T cells in Susac syndrome. TCRdb passed the immunoSEQ multiplex PCR reads through MiXCR, listing each CDR3 protein once. The data show around 190,000 distinct CDR3 sequences, approximately 96% seen once. The specimen sequenced was CD8+ T cells from PBMCs. The receptor set was obtained from a human donor with multiple sclerosis. Both conserved end residues are part of each CDR3. D genes are given only for firm matches. A clone size is listed for some rows: how often the clone was seen (once, few, many), or a class if it is expanded.

>NA|NA|TRBJ2-1|TRBV7-9
CASSSASGEQFF
TGTGCCAGCAGCTCGGCGAGCGGTGAGCAGTTCTTC
>TRBD2|few|TRBJ2-7|TRBV9
CASSAGLASSYEQYF
TGTGCCAGCAGCGCTGGACTAGCGAGCTCCTACGAGCAGTACTTC
>NA|NA|TRBJ1-1|TRBV29-1
CSVEVTGMNTEAFF
TGCAGCGTTGAAGTCACCGGGATGAACACTGAAGCTTTCTTT
>NA|NA|TRBJ2-1|TRBV2
CASSDGRREQFF
TGTGCCAGCAGTGATGGGCGGAGGGAGCAGTTCTTC
>NA|NA|TRBJ2-7|TRBV6-5
CASSLVPYPDYEQYF
TGTGCCAGCAGTTTAGTACCTTATCCCGACTACGAGCAGTACTTC
>NA|NA|TRBJ2-7|TRBV6-6
CASSTGTYEQYF
TGTGCCAGCAGTACAGGGACCTACGAGCAGTACTTC
>NA|NA|TRBJ2-1|TRBV20-1
CSAPIRGLYNEQFF
TGCAGTGCTCCGATCAGGGGTCTCTACAATGAGCAGTTCTTC
>NA|NA|TRBJ1-1|TRBV20-1
CSARVDWQGRTEAFF
TGCAGTGCTAGAGTCGATTGGCAGGGGAGAACTGAAGCTTTCTTT
>NA|NA|TRBJ2-2|TRBV14
CASSQSGELFF
TGTGCCAGCAGCCAGTCCGGGGAGCTGTTTTTT
>NA|NA|TRBJ2-5|TRBV15
CATSNPPMGTRETQYF
TGTGCCACCAGCAACCCCCCTATGGGGACCCGGGAGACCCAGTACTTC
>NA|once|TRBJ2-1|TRBV11-2
CASSWGPSSYNEQFF
TGTGCCAGCAGCTGGGGCCCGAGCTCCTACAATGAGCAGTTCTTC
>NA|NA|TRBJ2-1|TRBV4-1
CASSQEGIEQFF
TGCGCCAGCAGCCAAGAGGGCATTGAGCAGTTCTTC
>NA|NA|TRBJ1-5|TRBV20-1
CSARELNQPQHF
TGCAGTGCTAGGGAACTGAATCAGCCCCAGCATTTT
>NA|NA|TRBJ1-2|TRBV5-1
CASSLPGLSGYTF
TGCGCCAGCAGCTTGCCAGGTCTTTCTGGCTACACCTTC
>NA|NA|TRBJ2-2|TRBV9
CASSVDLLAGGFTGELFF
TGTGCCAGCAGCGTAGATCTGCTAGCCGGGGGTTTCACCGGGGAGCTGTTTTTT
>NA|NA|TRBJ2-4|TRBV7-9
CASSPLNFDLKNIQYF
TGTGCCAGCAGCCCCCTGAATTTCGACCTCAAAAACATTCAGTACTTC
>NA|few|TRBJ1-1|TRBV13
CASSPTPTGNTEAFF
TGTGCCAGCAGCCCGACCCCGACAGGGAACACTGAAGCTTTCTTT
>TRBD2|NA|TRBJ2-2|TRBV9
CASSPKRTSGVPAITGELFF
TGTGCCAGCAGCCCTAAGAGGACTAGCGGGGTCCCTGCGATCACCGGGGAGCTGTTTTTT
>NA|NA|TRBJ2-7|TRBV27
CASSSSISGYRDF
TGTGCCAGCAGTTCCTCAATTAGCGGGTACAGGGACTTC
>NA|NA|TRBJ2-3|TRBV19
CASSDLWDTQYF
TGTGCCAGTAGCGACCTATGGGATACGCAGTATTTT
>TRBD1|NA|TRBJ1-6|TRBV6-5
CASSYYVQQGANEDSPLHF
TGTGCCAGCAGTTACTACGTACAACAGGGGGCGAATGAGGATTCACCCCTCCACTTT
>NA|NA|TRBJ1-1|TRBV20-1
CSARGSSTEANTEAFF
TGCAGTGCTAGAGGATCATCGACAGAAGCAAACACTGAAGCTTTCTTT
>NA|NA|TRBJ2-5|TRBV3-1
CASSQREEETQYF
TGTGCCAGCAGCCAAAGGGAGGAAGAGACCCAGTACTTC
>TRBD1|NA|TRBJ1-5|TRBV13
CASSIQGFQPQHF
TGTGCCAGCAGCATACAGGGGTTTCAGCCCCAGCATTTT
>NA|NA|TRBJ2-4|TRBV5-1
CASRLGASADIQYF
TGCGCCAGCAGATTGGGGGCTTCTGCAGACATTCAGTACTTC
>TRBD1|NA|TRBJ2-3|TRBV29-1
CSETGLADTQYF
TGCAGTGAGACAGGGCTGGCGGATACGCAGTATTTT
>TRBD1|NA|TRBJ1-2|TRBV29-1
CSVERGDRVGYTF
TGCAGCGTTGAGAGGGGGGACAGGGTTGGCTACACCTTC
>NA|NA|TRBJ2-5|TRBV21-1
CASSKDPGETQYF
TGTGCCAGCAGCAAAGACCCAGGAGAGACCCAGTACTTC
>NA|NA|TRBJ2-1|TRBV9
CASSVVGEHNEQFF
TGTGCCAGCAGCGTAGTCGGGGAGCACAATGAGCAGTTCTTC
>TRBD1|NA|TRBJ2-7|TRBV27
CASSLTGGLYEQYF
TGTGCCAGCAGTTTGACAGGGGGCCTCTACGAGCAGTACTTC
>NA|NA|TRBJ2-5|TRBV5-6
CASSLVTAEETQYF
TGTGCCAGCAGCTTGGTAACAGCTGAAGAGACCCAGTACTTC
>NA|NA|TRBJ1-1|TRBV2
CASKGREAFF
TGTGCCAGCAAGGGGCGAGAAGCTTTCTTT
>NA|NA|TRBJ2-7|TRBV29-1
CSVVLRAYEQYF
TGCAGCGTTGTGTTGCGTGCCTACGAGCAGTACTTC
>NA|NA|TRBJ2-5|TRBV7-8
CASSLEGLWETQYF
TGTGCCAGCAGCTTAGAAGGACTTTGGGAGACCCAGTACTTC
>NA|NA|TRBJ2-1|TRBV7-9
CASGAENNEQFF
TGTGCCAGCGGTGCCGAGAACAATGAGCAGTTCTTC
>TRBD2|once|TRBJ2-5|TRBV20-1
CSARDPAGGASETQYF
TGCAGTGCTAGAGACCCAGCGGGAGGTGCCTCAGAGACCCAGTACTTC
>NA|NA|TRBJ1-2|TRBV29-1
CSATIDSYGYTF
TGCAGCGCAACAATTGACAGCTATGGCTACACCTTC
>NA|NA|TRBJ1-1|TRBV5-6
CASSAQGGTEAFF
TGTGCCAGCAGCGCACAGGGTGGCACTGAAGCTTTCTTT
>NA|NA|TRBJ2-1|TRBV9
CASSVGLRGDEQFF
TGTGCCAGCAGCGTAGGTTTAAGGGGGGATGAGCAGTTCTTC
>NA|once|TRBJ2-7|TRBV20-1
CSAPGQAVYEQYF
TGCAGTGCCCCCGGGCAGGCAGTCTACGAGCAGTACTTC
>TRBD2|NA|TRBJ2-1|TRBV7-6
CASRGGGLNNEQFF
TGTGCCAGCAGGGGCGGGGGACTCAATAATGAGCAGTTCTTC
>NA|NA|TRBJ2-3|TRBV9
CASSGDGGTRSDTQYF
TGTGCCAGCAGCGGAGACGGAGGCACACGATCAGATACGCAGTATTTT
>NA|NA|TRBJ2-7|TRBV7-2
CASSLEGVQQYF
TGTGCCAGCAGCCTGGAGGGGGTCCAGCAGTACTTC
>TRBD1|NA|TRBJ2-3|TRBV6-1
CAGRQGLWDTQYF
TGTGCCGGCCGACAGGGTTTATGGGATACGCAGTATTTT
>NA|NA|TRBJ2-3|TRBV28
CASSPKGTDTQYF
TGTGCCAGCAGCCCGAAGGGAACAGATACGCAGTATTTT